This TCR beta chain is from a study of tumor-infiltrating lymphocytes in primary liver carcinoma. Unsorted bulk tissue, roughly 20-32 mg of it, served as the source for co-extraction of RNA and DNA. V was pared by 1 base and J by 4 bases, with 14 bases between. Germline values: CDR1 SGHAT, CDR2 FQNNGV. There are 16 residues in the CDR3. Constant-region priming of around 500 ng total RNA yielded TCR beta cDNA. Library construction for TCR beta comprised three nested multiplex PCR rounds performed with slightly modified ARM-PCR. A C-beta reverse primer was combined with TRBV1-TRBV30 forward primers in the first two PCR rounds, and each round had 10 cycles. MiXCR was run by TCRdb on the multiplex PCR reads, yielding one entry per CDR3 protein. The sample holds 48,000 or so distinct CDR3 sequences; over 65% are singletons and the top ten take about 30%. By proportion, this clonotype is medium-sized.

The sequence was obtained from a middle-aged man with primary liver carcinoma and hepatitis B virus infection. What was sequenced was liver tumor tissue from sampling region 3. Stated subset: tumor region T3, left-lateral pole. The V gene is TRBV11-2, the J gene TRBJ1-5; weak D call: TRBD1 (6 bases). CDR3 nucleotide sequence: TGTGCCAGCAGCTTAGGCCCTCCCGGGACAAATCAGCCCCAGCATTTT. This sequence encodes CASSLGPPGTNQPQHF.